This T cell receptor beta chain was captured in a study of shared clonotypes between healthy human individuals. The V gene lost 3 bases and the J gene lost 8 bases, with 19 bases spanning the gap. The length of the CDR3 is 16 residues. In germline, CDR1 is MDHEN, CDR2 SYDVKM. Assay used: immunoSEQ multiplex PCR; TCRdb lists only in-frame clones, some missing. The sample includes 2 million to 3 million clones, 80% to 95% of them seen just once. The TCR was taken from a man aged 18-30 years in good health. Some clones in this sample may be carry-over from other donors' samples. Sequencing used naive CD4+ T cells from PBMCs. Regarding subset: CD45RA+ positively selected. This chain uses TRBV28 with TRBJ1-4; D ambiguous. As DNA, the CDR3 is TGTGCCAGCAGTTTTGTCCTCGGGGTAGTAGAAGAAAAACTGTTTTTT. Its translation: CASSFVLGVVEEKLFF.